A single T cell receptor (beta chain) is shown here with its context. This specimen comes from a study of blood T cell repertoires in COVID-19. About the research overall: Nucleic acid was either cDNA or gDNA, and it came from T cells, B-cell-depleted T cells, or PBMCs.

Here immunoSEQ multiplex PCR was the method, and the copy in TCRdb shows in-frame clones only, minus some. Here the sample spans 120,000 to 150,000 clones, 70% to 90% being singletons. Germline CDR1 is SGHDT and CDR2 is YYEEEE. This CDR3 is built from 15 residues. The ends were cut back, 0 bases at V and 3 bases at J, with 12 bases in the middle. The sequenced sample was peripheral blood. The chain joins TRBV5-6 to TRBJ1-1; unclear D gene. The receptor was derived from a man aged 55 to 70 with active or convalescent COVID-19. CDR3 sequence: CASSLVGWGDTEAFF. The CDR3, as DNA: TGTGCCAGCAGCTTGGTCGGATGGGGAGACACTGAAGCTTTCTTT.